The 7 T cell receptor beta chains below come from one sample, sequenced in a study of cytomegalovirus exposure and HLA in healthy donors. Primers: 60 Vbeta forward and 13 Jbeta reverse. Libraries were prepared by immunoSEQ multiplex PCR; TCRdb keeps only in-frame clonotypes and omits some of them. The table has about 110,000 clones, 81% seen once. Source material: PBMCs. The receptors originated from a woman aged 30 to 39 in good health and CMV-seronegative.

In nucleotides, the CDR3 is TGTGCCTGGGTCCAGGGTGAGAGATCACCCCTCCACTTT. Encoded protein: CAWVQGERSPLHF. V and J are TRBV30 and TRBJ1-6; the D gene is possibly TRBD1 (5 bases). Per germline, CDR1 GTSNPN and CDR2 SVGIG (reference sequence). V was shortened by 5 bases and J by 10 bases, with 15 bases between the two germline ends. This CDR3 region has 13 residues.

The CDR3 spells CASSVEDRGRTEAFF. CDR3 nucleotides: TGTGCCAGCAGCGTAGAGGACAGGGGGAGAACTGAAGCTTTCTTT. V usage is TRBV9 and J usage is TRBJ1-1; 10 bases line up with TRBD1. From germline, CDR1 is SGDLS and CDR2 YYNGEE. The V gene end was trimmed by 0 bases and the J gene end by 5 bases; junction bases not matched to a gene: 4. The CDR3 extends over 15 amino acids.

This chain connects TRBV7-9 to TRBJ1-1, with 7 bases that match TRBD1. The CDR3 is 13 residues long. Looked up from germline, CDR1 is SEHNR and CDR2 is FQNEAQ (reference sequence). V was pared by 6 bases and J by 7 bases, with 8 bases of the junction left unmatched. CDR3 DNA: TGTGCCAGCAGGGACCCCACAGGGGTTGAAGCTTTCTTT. This gives the protein CASRDPTGVEAFF.

This chain links TRBV11-3 with TRBJ2-7, with 11 bases aligning to TRBD2. CDR1 is SGHNT and CDR2 is YENEEA in the germline V gene. This CDR3 has 19 residues. The junction had 16 bases not matched to a gene; V was cut back by 1 base and J by 5 bases. CDR3 sequence: CASSLATLAGGPPFHEQYF. DNA of the CDR3: TGTGCCAGCAGCTTAGCCACTTTAGCGGGAGGGCCCCCTTTCCACGAGCAGTACTTC.

The chain is built from TRBV21-1 and TRBJ1-2. TRBV21-1 constitutes a pseudogene. The CDR3 loop spans 13 amino acids. CDR3 region: CASSPPGTYGYTF. The DNA for the CDR3 is TGTGCCAGCAGCCCCCCCGGTACTTATGGCTACACCTTC.

This clone was found a few times. The J gene is TRBJ2-7, the V gene TRBV6-1; 10 bases map to TRBD2. This CDR3 contains 17 residues. CDR1 is MNHNS, CDR2 SASEGT, per germline. The J segment lost 4 bases and the V segment lost 2 bases, leaving 11 bases of the junction unmatched. This CDR3 is CASSELGLAGVGYEQYF. In nucleotides, the CDR3 is TGTGCCAGCAGTGAATTGGGGCTAGCGGGAGTTGGGTACGAGCAGTACTTC.

The CDR3 DNA reads as TGTGCCGGAAACCAAGAGGGAGGAGACTATGGCTACACCTTC. This codes for CAGNQEGGDYGYTF. V and J are TRBV7-9 and TRBJ1-2; D uncertain. The CDR3 runs to 14 residues. The V end lost 11 bases, the J end lost 3 bases, and 19 bases lay between the germline ends. CDR1 is SEHNR and CDR2 is FQNEAQ in the germline V gene (reference sequence).